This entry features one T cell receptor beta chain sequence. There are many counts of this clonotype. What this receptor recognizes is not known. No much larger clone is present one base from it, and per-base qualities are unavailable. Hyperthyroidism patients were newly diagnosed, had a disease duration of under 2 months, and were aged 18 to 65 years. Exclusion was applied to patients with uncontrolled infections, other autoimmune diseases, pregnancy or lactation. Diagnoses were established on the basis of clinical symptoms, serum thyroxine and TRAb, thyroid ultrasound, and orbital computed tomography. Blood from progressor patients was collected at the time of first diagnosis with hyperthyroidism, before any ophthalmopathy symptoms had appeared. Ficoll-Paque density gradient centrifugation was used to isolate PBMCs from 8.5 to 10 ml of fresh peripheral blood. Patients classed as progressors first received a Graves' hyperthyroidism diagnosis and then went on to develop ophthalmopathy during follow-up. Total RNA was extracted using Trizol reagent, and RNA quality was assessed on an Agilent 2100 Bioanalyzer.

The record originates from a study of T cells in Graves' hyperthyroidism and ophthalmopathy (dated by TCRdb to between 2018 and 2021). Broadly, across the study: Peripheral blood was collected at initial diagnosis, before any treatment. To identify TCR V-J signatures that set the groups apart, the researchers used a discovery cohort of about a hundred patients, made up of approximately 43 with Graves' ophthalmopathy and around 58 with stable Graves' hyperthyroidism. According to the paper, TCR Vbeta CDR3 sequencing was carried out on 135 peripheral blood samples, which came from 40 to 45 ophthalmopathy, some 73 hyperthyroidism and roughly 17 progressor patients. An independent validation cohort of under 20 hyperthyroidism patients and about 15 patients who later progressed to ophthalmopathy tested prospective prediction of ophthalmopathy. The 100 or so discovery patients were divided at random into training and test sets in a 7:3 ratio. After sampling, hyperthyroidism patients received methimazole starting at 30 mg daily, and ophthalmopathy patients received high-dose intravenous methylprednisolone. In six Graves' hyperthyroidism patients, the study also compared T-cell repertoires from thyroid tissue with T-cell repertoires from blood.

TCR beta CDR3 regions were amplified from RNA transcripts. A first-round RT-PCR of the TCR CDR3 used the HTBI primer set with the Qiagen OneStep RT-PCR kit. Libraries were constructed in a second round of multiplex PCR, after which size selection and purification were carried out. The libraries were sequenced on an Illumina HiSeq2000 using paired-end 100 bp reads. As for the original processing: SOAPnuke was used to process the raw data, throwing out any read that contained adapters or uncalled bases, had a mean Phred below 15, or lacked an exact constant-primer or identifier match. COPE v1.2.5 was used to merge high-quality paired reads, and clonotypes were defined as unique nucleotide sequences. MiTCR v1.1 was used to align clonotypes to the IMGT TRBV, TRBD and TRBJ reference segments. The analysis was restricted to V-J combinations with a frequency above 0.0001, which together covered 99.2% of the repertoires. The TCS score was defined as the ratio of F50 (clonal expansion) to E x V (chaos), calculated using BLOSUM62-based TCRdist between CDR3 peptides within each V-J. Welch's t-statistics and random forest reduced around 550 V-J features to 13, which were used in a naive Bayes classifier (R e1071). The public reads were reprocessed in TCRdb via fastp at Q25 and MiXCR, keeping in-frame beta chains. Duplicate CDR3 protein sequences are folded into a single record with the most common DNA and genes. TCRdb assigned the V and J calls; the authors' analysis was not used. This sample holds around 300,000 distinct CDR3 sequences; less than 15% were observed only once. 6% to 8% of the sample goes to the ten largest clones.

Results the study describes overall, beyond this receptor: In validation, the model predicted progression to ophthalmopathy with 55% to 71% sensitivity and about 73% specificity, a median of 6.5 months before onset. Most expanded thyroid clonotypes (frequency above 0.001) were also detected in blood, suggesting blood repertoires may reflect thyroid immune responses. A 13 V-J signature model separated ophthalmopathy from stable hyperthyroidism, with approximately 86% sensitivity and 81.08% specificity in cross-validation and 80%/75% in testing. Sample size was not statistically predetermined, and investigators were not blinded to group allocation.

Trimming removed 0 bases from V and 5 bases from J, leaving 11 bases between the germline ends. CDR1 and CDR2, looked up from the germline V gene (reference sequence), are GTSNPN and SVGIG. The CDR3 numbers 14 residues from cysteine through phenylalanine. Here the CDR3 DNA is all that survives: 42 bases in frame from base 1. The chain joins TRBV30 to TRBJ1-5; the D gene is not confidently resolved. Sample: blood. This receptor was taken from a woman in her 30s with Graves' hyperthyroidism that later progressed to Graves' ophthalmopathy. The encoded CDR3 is CAWSVLGRDQPQHF. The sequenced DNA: TGTGCCTGGAGTGTTTTGGGTAGGGATCAGCCCCAGCATTTT.